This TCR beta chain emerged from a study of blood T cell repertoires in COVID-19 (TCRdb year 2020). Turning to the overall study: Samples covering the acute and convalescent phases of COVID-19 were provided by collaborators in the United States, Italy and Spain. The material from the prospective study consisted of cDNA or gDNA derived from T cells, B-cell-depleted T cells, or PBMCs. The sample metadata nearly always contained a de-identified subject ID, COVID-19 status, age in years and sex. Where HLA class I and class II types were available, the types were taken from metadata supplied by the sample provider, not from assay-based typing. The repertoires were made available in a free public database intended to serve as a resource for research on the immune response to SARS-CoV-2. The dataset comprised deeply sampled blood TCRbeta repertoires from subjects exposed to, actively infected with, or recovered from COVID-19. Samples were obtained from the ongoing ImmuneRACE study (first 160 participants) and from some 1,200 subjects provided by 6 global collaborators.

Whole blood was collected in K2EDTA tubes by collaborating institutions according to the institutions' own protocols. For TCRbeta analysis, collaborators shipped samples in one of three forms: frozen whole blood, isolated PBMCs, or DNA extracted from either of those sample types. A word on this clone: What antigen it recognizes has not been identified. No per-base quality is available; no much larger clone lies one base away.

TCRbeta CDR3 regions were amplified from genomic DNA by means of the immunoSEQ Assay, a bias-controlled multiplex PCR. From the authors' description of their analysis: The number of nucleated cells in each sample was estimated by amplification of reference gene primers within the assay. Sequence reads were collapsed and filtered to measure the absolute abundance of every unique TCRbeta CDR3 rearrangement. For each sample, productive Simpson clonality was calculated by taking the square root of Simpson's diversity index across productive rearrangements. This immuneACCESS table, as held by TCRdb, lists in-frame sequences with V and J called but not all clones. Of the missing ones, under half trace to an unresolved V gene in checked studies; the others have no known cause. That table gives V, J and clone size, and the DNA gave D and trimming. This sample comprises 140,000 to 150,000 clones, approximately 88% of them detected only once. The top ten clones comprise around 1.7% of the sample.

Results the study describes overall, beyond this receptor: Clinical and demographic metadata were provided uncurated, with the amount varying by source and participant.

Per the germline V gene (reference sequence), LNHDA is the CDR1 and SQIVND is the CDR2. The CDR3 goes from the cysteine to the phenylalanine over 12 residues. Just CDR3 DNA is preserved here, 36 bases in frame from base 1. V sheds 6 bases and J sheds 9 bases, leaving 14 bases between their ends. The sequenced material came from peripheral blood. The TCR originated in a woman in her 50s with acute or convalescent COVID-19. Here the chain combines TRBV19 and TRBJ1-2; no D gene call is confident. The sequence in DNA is TGTGCCAGTAGCGAACAGACCCACAGCTACACCTTC. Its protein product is CASSEQTHSYTF.